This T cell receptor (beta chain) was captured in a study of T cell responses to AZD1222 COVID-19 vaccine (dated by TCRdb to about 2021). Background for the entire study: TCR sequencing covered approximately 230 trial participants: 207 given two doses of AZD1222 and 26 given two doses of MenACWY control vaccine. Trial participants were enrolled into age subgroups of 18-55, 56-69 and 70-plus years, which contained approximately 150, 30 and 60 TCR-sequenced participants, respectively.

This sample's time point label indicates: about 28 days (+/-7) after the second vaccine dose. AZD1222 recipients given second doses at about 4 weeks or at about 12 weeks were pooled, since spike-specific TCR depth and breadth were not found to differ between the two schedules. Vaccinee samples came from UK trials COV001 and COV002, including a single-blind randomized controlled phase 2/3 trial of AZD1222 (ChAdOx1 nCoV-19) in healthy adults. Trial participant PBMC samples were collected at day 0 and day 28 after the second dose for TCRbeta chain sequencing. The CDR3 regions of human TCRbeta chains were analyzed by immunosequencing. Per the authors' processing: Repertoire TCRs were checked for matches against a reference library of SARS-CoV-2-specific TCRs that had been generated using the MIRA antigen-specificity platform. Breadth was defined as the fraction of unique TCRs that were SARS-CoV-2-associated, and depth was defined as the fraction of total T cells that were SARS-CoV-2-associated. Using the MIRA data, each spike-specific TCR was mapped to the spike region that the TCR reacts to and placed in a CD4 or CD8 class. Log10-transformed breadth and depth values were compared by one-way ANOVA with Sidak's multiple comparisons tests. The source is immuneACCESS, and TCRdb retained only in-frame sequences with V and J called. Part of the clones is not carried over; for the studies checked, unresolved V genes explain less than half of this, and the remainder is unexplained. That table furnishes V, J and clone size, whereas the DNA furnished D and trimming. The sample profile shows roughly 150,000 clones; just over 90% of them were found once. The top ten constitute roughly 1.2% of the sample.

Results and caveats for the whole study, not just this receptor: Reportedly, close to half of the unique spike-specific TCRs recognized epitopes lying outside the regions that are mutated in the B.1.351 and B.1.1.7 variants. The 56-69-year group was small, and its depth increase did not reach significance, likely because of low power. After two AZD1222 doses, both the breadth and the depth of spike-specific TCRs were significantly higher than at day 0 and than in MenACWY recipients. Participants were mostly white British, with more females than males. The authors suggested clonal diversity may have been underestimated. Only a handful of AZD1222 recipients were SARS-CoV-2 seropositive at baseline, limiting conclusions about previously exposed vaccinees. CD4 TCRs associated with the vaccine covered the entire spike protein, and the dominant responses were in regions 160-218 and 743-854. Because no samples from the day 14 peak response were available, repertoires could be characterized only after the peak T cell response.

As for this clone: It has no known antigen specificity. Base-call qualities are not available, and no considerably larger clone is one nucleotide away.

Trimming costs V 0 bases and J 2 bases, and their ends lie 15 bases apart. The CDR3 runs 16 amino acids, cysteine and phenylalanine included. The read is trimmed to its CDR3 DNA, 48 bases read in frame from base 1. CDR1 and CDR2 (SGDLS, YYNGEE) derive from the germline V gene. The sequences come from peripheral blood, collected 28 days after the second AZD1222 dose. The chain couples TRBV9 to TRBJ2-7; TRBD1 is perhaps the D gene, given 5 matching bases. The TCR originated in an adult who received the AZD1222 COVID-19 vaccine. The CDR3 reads CASSVGSRQGAYEQYF. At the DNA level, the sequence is TGTGCCAGCAGCGTAGGAAGTAGGCAGGGTGCCTACGAGCAGTACTTC.